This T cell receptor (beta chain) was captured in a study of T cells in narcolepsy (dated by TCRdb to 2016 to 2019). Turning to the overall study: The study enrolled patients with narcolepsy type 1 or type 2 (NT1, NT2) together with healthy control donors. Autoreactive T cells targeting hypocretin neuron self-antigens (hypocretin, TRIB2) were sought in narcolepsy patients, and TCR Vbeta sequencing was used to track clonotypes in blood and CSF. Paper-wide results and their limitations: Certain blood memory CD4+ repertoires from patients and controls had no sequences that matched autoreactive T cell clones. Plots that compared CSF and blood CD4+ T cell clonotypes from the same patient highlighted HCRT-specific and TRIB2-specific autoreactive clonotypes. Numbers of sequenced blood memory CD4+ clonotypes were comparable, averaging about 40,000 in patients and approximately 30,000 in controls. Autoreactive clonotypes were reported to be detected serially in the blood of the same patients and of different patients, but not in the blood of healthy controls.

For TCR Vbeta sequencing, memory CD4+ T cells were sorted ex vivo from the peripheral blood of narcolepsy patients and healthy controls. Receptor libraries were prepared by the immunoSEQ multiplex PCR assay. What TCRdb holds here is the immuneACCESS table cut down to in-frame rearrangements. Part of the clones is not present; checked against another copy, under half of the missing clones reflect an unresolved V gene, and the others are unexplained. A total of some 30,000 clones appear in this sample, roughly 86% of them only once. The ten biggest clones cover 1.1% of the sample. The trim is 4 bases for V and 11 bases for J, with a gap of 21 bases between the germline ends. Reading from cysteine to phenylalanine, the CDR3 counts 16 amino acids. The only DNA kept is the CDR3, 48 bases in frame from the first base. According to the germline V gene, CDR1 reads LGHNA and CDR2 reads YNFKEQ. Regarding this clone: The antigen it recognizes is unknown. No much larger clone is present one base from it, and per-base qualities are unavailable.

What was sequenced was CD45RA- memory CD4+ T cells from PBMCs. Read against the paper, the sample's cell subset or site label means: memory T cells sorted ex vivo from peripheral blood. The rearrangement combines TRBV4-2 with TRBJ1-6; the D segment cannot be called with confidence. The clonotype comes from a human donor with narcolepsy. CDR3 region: CASSPTYGRGGAPLHF. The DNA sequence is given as TGTGCCAGCAGCCCGACTTACGGGCGAGGAGGTGCACCCCTCCACTTT.